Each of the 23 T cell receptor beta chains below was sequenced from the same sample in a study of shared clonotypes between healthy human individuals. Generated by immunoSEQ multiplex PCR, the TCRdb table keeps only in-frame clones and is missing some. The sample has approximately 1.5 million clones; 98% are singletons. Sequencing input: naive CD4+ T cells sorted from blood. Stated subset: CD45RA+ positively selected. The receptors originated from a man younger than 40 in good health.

CDR3 region: CASSLVRGTGELFF. The CDR3 DNA follows: TGCGCCAGCAGCTTGGTACGAGGGACCGGGGAGCTGTTTTTT. V gene TRBV5-1 combines with J gene TRBJ2-2, with a tentative D call TRBD2 (5 bases). V gave up 0 bases and J gave up 5 bases, with 8 bases separating them. Germline-derived CDR1 and CDR2 are SGHRS and YFSETQ. The CDR3 is 14 residues long. The full variable domain, with the rest looked up from reference TRBV5-1 and TRBJ2-2, is KAGVTQTPRYLIKTRGQQVTLSCSPISGHRSVSWYQQTPGQGLQFLFEYFSETQRNKGNFPGRFSGRQFSNSRSEMNVSTLELGDSALYLCASSLVRGTGELFFGEGSRLTVL.

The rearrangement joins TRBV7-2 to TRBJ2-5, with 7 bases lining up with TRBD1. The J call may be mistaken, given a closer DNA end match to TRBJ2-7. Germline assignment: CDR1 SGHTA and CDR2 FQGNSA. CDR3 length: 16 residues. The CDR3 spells CASSLALFNRGNEQYF. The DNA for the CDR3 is TGTGCCAGCAGCTTAGCGCTATTTAACAGGGGCAACGAGCAGTACTTC.

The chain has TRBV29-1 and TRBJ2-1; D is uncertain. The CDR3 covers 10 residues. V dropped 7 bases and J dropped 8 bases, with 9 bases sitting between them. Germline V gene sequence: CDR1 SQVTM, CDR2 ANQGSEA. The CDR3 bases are TGCAGCGCGACGGGCGATGAGCAGTTCTTC. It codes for CSATGDEQFF.

CDR3 protein: CASSVSPAGVRGDTQYF. DNA of the CDR3: TGTGCCAGCAGCGTCTCTCCAGCGGGAGTCCGGGGAGATACGCAGTATTTT. The chain combines TRBV9 with TRBJ2-3, with TRBD2 matching 8 bases. Losses at the gene ends were 2 bases for V and 5 bases for J; bases not matched to a gene: 13. Germline V gene sequence: CDR1 SGDLS, CDR2 YYNGEE. CDR3 length: 17 residues.

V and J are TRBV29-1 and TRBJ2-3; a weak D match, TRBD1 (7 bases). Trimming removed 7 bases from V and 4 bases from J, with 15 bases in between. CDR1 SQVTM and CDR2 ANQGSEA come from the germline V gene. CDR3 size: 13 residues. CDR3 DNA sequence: TGCAGCGGCGCCAGGGGGGACCCAGATACGCAGTATTTT. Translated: CSGARGDPDTQYF.

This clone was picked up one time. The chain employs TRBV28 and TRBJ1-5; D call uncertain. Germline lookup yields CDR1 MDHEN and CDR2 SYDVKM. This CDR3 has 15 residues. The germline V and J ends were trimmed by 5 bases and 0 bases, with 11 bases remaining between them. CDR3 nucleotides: TGTGCCAGCAGTCCTCCGGGGAATAGCAATCAGCCCCAGCATTTT. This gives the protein CASSPPGNSNQPQHF.

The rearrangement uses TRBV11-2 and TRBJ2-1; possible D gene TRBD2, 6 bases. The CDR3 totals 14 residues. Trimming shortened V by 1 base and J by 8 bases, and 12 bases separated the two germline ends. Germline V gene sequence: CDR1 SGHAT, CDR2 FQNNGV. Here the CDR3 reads CASSLVGGWDEQFF. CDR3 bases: TGTGCCAGCAGCTTAGTGGGGGGTTGGGATGAGCAGTTCTTC.

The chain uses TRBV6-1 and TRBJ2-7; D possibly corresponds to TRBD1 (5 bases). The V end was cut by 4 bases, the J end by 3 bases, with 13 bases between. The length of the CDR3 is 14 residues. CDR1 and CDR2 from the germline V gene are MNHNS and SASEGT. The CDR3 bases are TGTGCCAGCAGTGCCGGCAGGGCTAACTACGAGCAGTACTTC. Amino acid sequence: CASSAGRANYEQYF.

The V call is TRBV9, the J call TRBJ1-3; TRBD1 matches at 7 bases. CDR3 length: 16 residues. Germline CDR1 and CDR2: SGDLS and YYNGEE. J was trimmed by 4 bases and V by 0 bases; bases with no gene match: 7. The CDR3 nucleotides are TGTGCCAGCAGCGTAGACCCAGGGGGGGAAGGAAACACCATATATTTT. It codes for CASSVDPGGEGNTIYF.

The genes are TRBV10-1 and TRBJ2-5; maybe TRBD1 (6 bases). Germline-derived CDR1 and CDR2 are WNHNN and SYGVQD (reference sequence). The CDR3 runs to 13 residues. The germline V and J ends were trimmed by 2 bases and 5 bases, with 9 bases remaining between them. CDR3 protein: CASSENRAETQYF. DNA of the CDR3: TGCGCCAGCAGTGAGAACAGGGCGGAGACCCAGTACTTC.

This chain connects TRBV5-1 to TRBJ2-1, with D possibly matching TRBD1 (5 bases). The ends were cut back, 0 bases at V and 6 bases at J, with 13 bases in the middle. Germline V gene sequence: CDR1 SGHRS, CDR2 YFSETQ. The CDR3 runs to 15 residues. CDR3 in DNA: TGCGCCAGCAGCTTGGGCAGGGTATCTGGCAATGAGCAGTTCTTC. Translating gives CASSLGRVSGNEQFF. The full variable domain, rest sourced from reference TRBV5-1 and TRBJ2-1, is KAGVTQTPRYLIKTRGQQVTLSCSPISGHRSVSWYQQTPGQGLQFLFEYFSETQRNKGNFPGRFSGRQFSNSRSEMNVSTLELGDSALYLCASSLGRVSGNEQFFGPGTRLTVL.

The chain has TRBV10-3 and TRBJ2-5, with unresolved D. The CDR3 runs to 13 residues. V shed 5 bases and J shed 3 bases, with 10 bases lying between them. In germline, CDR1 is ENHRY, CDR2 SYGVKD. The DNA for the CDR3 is TGTGCCATCAGTCGGACCGACGAAGAGACCCAGTACTTC. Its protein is CAISRTDEETQYF.

CDR3 amino acids: CARSVDSLGYEQYF. In DNA form, the CDR3 reads TGTGCCAGAAGCGTGGACTCGCTTGGTTACGAGCAGTACTTC. V and J are TRBV5-3 and TRBJ2-7, with a possible D match to TRBD2 (5 bases). TRBV5-3 is classed as an ORF, of uncertain function. The CDR3 runs 14 residues. The germline V and J ends were trimmed by 4 bases and 4 bases, with 15 bases remaining between them.

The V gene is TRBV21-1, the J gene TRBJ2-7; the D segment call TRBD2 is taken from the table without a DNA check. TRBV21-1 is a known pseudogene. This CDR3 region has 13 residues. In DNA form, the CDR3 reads TGTGCCAGCAGCCCGAGTCACTCGGGGGAGCAGTACTTC. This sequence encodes CASSPSHSGEQYF.

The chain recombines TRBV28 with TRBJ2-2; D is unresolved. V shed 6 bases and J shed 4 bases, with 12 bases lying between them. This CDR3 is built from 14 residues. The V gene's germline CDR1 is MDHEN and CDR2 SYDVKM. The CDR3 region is CASSQTRFTGELFF. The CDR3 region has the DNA TGTGCCAGCAGCCAGACCAGGTTCACCGGGGAGCTGTTTTTT.

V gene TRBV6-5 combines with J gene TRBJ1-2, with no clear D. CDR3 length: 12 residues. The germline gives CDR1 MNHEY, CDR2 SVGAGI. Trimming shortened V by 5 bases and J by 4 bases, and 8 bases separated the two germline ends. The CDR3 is CASSGDFYGYTF. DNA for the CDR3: TGTGCCAGCAGTGGAGATTTCTATGGCTACACCTTC.

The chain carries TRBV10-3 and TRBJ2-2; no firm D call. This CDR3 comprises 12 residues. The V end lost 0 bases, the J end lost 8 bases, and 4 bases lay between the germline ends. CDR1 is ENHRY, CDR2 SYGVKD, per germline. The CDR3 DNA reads TGTGCCATCAGTGAGTCATTTGGGGAGCTGTTTTTT. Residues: CAISESFGELFF.

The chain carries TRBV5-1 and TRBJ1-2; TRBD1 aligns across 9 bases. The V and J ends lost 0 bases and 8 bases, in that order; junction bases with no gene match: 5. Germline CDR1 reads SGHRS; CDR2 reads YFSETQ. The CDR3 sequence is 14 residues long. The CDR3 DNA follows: TGCGCCAGCAGCTTGGACAGGGGGCGAGGAGGCTACACCTTC. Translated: CASSLDRGRGGYTF. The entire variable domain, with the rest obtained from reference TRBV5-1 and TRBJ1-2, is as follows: KAGVTQTPRYLIKTRGQQVTLSCSPISGHRSVSWYQQTPGQGLQFLFEYFSETQRNKGNFPGRFSGRQFSNSRSEMNVSTLELGDSALYLCASSLDRGRGGYTFGSGTRLTVV.

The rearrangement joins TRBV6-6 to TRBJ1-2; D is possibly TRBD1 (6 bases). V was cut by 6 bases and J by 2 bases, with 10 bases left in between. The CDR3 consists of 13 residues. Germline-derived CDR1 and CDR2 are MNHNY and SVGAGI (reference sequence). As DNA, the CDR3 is TGTGCCAGCAGACAGGGACCGAACTATGGCTACACCTTC. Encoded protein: CASRQGPNYGYTF.

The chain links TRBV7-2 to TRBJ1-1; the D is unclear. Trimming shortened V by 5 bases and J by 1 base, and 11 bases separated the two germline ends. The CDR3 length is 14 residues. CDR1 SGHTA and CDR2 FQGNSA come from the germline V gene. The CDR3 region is CASSVDWGNTEAFF. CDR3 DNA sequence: TGTGCCAGCAGCGTCGACTGGGGGAACACTGAAGCTTTCTTT.

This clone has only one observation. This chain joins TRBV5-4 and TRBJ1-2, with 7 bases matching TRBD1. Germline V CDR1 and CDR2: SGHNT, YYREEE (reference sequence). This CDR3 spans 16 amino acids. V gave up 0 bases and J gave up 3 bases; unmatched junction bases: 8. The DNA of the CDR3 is TGTGCCAGCAGCTTGGCCATGGGACAGTCCTACTATGGCTACACCTTC. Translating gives CASSLAMGQSYYGYTF.

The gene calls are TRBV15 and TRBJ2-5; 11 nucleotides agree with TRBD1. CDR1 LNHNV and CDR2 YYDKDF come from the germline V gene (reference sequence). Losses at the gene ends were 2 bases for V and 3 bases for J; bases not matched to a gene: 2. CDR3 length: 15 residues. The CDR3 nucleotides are TGTGCCACCAGCAGACGGACAGGGGGCGAAGAGACCCAGTACTTC. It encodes CATSRRTGGEETQYF. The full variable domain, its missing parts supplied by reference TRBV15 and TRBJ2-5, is DAMVIQNPRYQVTQFGKPVTLSCSQTLNHNVMYWYQQKSSQAPKLLFHYYDKDFNNEADTPDNFQSRRPNTSFCFLDIRSPGLGDTAMYLCATSRRTGGEETQYFGPGTRLLVL.

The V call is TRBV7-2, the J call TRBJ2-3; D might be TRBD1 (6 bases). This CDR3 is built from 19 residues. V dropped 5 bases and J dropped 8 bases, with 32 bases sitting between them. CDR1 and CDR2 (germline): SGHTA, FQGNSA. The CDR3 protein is CASSQGRTRTVSGQGTQYF. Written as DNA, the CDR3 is TGTGCCAGCAGCCAAGGCCGGACCAGGACAGTCTCCGGCCAGGGTACGCAGTATTTT.